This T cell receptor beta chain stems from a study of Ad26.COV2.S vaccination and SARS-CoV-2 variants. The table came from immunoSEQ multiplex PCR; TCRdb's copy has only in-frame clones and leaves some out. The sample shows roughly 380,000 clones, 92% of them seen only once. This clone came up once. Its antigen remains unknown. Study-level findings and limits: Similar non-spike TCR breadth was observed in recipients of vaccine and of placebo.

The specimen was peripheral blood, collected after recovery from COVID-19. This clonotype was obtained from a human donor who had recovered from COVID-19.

The chain's CDR3 is CASSYADSYEQYF. CDR3 bases: TGTGCCAGCAGTTATGCCGATTCCTACGAGCAGTACTTC. The chain combines TRBV6-2 or TRBV6-3 with TRBJ2-7; no definite D call. CDR1 is MNHEY and CDR2 is SVGEGT in the germline V gene. The length of the CDR3 is 13 residues. Between the trimmed V and J ends, which lost 3 bases and 1 base, there was a span of 7 bases.